Each of the 18 T cell receptor beta chains below was sequenced from the same sample in a study of T cells after posttransplantation cyclophosphamide listed by TCRdb under 2016. Library prep was done by the immunoSEQ multiplex PCR assay. Not all clones reach the TCRdb copy of this immuneACCESS table, which keeps in-frame sequences only. Checked studies attribute under half of the gap to unresolved V genes and leave the rest unexplained. The table for this sample lists around 23,000 clones; approximately 83% of them were counted only once. The top ten constitute roughly 2.2% of the sample. The control cohort was about a dozen patients given myeloablative marrow transplants with methotrexate plus a calcineurin inhibitor, sampled 1 year after transplant. The sample was PBMCs, taken 350 to 400 days after allogeneic stem cell transplant with calcineurin inhibitor and methotrexate. These receptors were collected from a female patient in her thirties or forties who received an allogeneic stem cell transplant from an unrelated donor, was CMV-positive, and had acute and chronic GVHD. After a transplant, some T cells may have been passed on by the graft donor.

This chain connects TRBV29-1 to TRBJ1-4, with a possible D match to TRBD1 (6 bases). Germline lookup yields CDR1 SQVTM and CDR2 ANQGSEA. V gave up 7 bases and J gave up 8 bases, with 14 bases separating them. There are 12 residues in the CDR3. CDR3: CSAGQSAEKLFF. CDR3 sequence (DNA): TGCAGCGCCGGACAGTCGGCGGAAAAACTGTTTTTT. Full variable domain (outside the CDR3, taken from reference TRBV29-1 and TRBJ1-4): SAVISQKPSRDICQRGTSLTIQCQVDSQVTMMFWYRQQPGQSLTLIATANQGSEATYESGFVIDKFPISRPNLTFSTLTVSNMSPEDSSIYLCSAGQSAEKLFFGSGTQLSVL.

CDR3 bases: TGTGCCAGCAGCCAGGACAGGCAGGCATGGTCCTATAATTCACCCCTCCACTTT. Translation: CASSQDRQAWSYNSPLHF. V gene TRBV7-2 combines with J gene TRBJ1-6, with 7 bases aligning to TRBD1. The CDR3 length is 18 residues. J was trimmed by 1 base and V by 5 bases; bases with no gene match: 11. Germline V gene lookup returns CDR1 SGHTA and CDR2 FQGNSA.

This sequence joins TRBV30 and TRBJ2-7; TRBD2 is a possible D gene (5 bases). Trimming cost V 2 bases and J 2 bases, with 16 bases left between them. The V gene's germline CDR1 is GTSNPN and CDR2 SVGIG (reference sequence). The CDR3 runs to 15 residues. The CDR3 spells CAWSRDLGIPYEQYF. The CDR3 nucleotides read TGTGCCTGGAGTCGAGATCTCGGGATCCCCTACGAGCAGTACTTC.

The rearrangement links TRBV7-3 to TRBJ2-3; TRBD2 aligns across 7 bases. Germline V gene lookup returns CDR1 SGHTA and CDR2 FQGTGA. V lost 8 bases and J lost 5; bases outside the gene matches: 1. This CDR3 spans 11 amino acids. The CDR3 DNA reads as TGTGCCAGCGGGGAGGGAGATACGCAGTATTTT. Translated: CASGEGDTQYF.

V gene TRBV28 combines with J gene TRBJ1-2; a weak D match, TRBD1 (5 bases). From germline, CDR1 is MDHEN and CDR2 SYDVKM. CDR3 size: 12 residues. Trimming removed 4 bases at V and 4 bases at J, with 7 bases between. The CDR3 is CASSWGGYGYTF. The DNA for the CDR3 is TGTGCCAGCAGTTGGGGGGGCTATGGCTACACCTTC.

The chain is built from TRBV18 and TRBJ1-3; 10 nucleotides match TRBD1. The J segment lost 2 bases and the V segment lost 6 bases, leaving 4 bases of the junction unmatched. The germline V gene encodes CDR1 KGHSH and CDR2 LQKENI. The CDR3 contains 15 residues. CDR3 protein: CASSPGQGPGNTIYF. The CDR3 nucleotides read TGTGCCAGCTCTCCGGGACAGGGGCCTGGAAACACCATATATTTT. Using reference TRBV18 and TRBJ1-3 for the parts outside the CDR3, the full variable domain is NAGVMQNPRHLVRRRGQEARLRCSPMKGHSHVYWYRQLPEEGLKFMVYLQKENIIDESGMPKERFSAEFPKEGPSILRIQQVVRGDSAAYFCASSPGQGPGNTIYFGEGSWLTVV.

This rearrangement joins TRBV6-5 to TRBJ1-4; weak D call: TRBD1 (5 bases). The germline gives CDR1 MNHEY, CDR2 SVGAGI. This CDR3 is 16 amino acids long. V was cut by 2 bases and J by 13 bases, with 23 bases left in between. The CDR3 region has the DNA TGTGCCAGCAGTTACGGGGCAGCCCCGAACTCTGCCCCACTGTTTTTT. This gives the protein CASSYGAAPNSAPLFF.

The chain links TRBV4-1 to TRBJ2-1, with 10 bases fitting TRBD2. Losses at the gene ends were 0 bases for V and 12 bases for J; bases not matched to a gene: 23. This CDR3 contains 20 residues. CDR1 MGHRA and CDR2 YSYEKL come from the germline V gene. This chain's CDR3 is CASSQEVTITNTKTSGPQFF. As DNA, the CDR3 is TGCGCCAGCAGCCAAGAGGTGACCATCACAAACACTAAGACTAGCGGGCCGCAGTTCTTC.

CDR3 bases: TGCGCCAGCAGCCCGGGAGGGGTTGGGACCTCCTACGAGCAGTACTTC. Translating it yields CASSPGGVGTSYEQYF. The chain recombines TRBV5-1 with TRBJ2-7, with 8 bases matching TRBD2. Per germline, CDR1 SGHRS and CDR2 YFSETQ. V shed 4 bases and J 0 bases; nucleotides not matched to a gene: 9. The length of the CDR3 is 16 residues.

The V call is TRBV15, the J call TRBJ2-5; a weak D match, TRBD2 (7 bases). V was shortened by 3 bases and J by 0 bases, with 11 bases between the two germline ends. Germline V gene data show CDR1 as LNHNV and CDR2 as YYDKDF (reference sequence). This CDR3 has 15 amino acids. CDR3 DNA sequence: TGTGCCACCAGCAGGGGGGGGCCGTACCAAGAGACCCAGTACTTC. It encodes CATSRGGPYQETQYF.

This chain uses TRBV5-1 with TRBJ2-3; maybe TRBD2 (5 bases). Trimming left V 0 bases short and J 2 bases short, with 19 bases between. This CDR3 region has 18 residues. CDR1 SGHRS and CDR2 YFSETQ come from the germline V gene. The CDR3 DNA reads TGCGCCAGCAGCTTGGCCGCGGCTAGCAGATTGTCCACAGATACGCAGTATTTT. Its translation: CASSLAAASRLSTDTQYF.

V is TRBV9 and J is TRBJ2-3; possibly TRBD2 for D (6 bases). Per the germline V gene, CDR1 is SGDLS and CDR2 is YYNGEE. V was cut by 0 bases and J by 2 bases, with 10 bases left in between. The CDR3 has 15 residues. The CDR3 region is CASSVGGGTTDTQYF. Written as DNA, the CDR3 is TGTGCCAGCAGCGTAGGTGGGGGGACCACAGATACGCAGTATTTT.

The chain carries TRBV10-3 and TRBJ1-6, with TRBD1 matching over 7 bases. Germline V gene lookup returns CDR1 ENHRY and CDR2 SYGVKD. The CDR3 is 14 residues long. V dropped 9 bases and J dropped 10; count of bases not matched to a gene: 12. CDR3 region: CAMSSTGVGSPLHF. The CDR3 region has the DNA TGTGCCATGTCCTCAACAGGGGTAGGATCACCCCTCCACTTT.

V gene TRBV7-3 combines with J gene TRBJ2-5; 9 bases align to TRBD2. CDR1 and CDR2 from the germline V gene are SGHTA and FQGTGA. This CDR3 region has 16 residues. V dropped 5 bases and J dropped 0; count of bases not matched to a gene: 7. The CDR3 spells CASSPSRLADQETQYF. CDR3 DNA: TGTGCCAGCAGCCCTAGTCGACTAGCGGACCAAGAGACCCAGTACTTC.

The rearrangement joins TRBV27 to TRBJ2-7, with 10 bases that match TRBD1. The CDR3 is made up of 16 amino acids. The junction had 9 bases not matched to a gene; V was cut back by 5 bases and J by 2 bases. Germline V gene data show CDR1 as MNHEY and CDR2 as SMNVEV (reference sequence). CDR3 in amino acids: CASSPRPGQGTYEQYF. Written as DNA, the CDR3 is TGTGCCAGCAGTCCGCGTCCGGGACAGGGGACCTACGAGCAGTACTTC.

The chain links TRBV5-8 to TRBJ1-3; D call uncertain. From germline, CDR1 is SGHTS and CDR2 YDEGEE. V was pared by 6 bases and J by 0 bases, with 16 bases between. The CDR3 length is 16 residues. The CDR3 region is CASTTGLYNSGNTIYF. The CDR3 coding sequence is TGTGCCAGCACCACGGGTCTGTACAACTCTGGAAACACCATATATTTT. The full variable domain, rest sourced from reference TRBV5-8 and TRBJ1-3, is EAGVTQSPTHLIKTRGQQATLRCSPISGHTSVYWYQQALGLGLQFLLWYDEGEERNRGNFPPRFSGRQFPNYSSELNVNALELEDSALYLCASTTGLYNSGNTIYFGEGSWLTVV.

The genes are TRBV29-1 and TRBJ2-1; perhaps TRBD2 as D (6 bases). The CDR3 has 13 residues. In germline, CDR1 is SQVTM, CDR2 ANQGSEA. The germline V and J ends were trimmed by 5 bases and 4 bases, with 12 bases remaining between them. This CDR3 is CSVREDKYNEQFF. Here the CDR3 DNA reads TGCAGCGTTAGGGAGGACAAATACAATGAGCAGTTCTTC.

The V call is TRBV7-8, the J call TRBJ2-7, with D possibly matching TRBD1 (6 bases). CDR3 length: 14 residues. Trimming pared 1 base from V and 4 bases from J, leaving 11 bases between. Germline V CDR1 and CDR2: SGHVS, FQNEAQ. CDR3 region: CASSLGARGYEQYF. CDR3 DNA: TGTGCCAGCAGCTTAGGAGCTAGGGGGTACGAGCAGTACTTC. Using reference TRBV7-8 and TRBJ2-7 for the parts outside the CDR3, the full variable domain is GAGVSQSPRYKVAKRGQDVALRCDPISGHVSLFWYQQALGQGPEFLTYFQNEAQLDKSGLPSDRFFAERPEGSVSTLKIQRTQQEDSAVYLCASSLGARGYEQYFGPGTRLTVT.